The next 11 T cell receptor beta chains were all read from a single sample in a study of vaccination and CD4 T cells after COVID-19 (dated 2022 in TCRdb). Libraries were built with PCR. TCRdb shows the sequencer as Illumina iSeq 100. TCRdb applied fastp at Q25 and MiXCR to the public reads, then kept only in-frame beta chains. Each CDR3 protein gets just one entry, which takes the most common genes and DNA from the rows behind it. The sample table records around 31,000 distinct CDR3 sequences; around 49% of these occur just once. About 6% of the sample rests with the top ten. Taken with the paper, the label for time point translates to: late sampling 161 to 241 days after vaccination in a few convalescent patients. The sequences come from CD4+ T cells from blood, collected about 7 months after SARS-CoV-2 vaccination. The source is a human donor who had recovered from COVID-19.

The chain carries TRBV6-2 or TRBV6-3 and TRBJ1-1, with D possibly TRBD1 on 6 matching bases. CDR1 is MNHEY and CDR2 is SVGEGT in the germline V gene. Trimming pared 4 bases from V and 3 bases from J, leaving 12 bases between. This CDR3 has 14 amino acids. The CDR3 DNA is TGTGCCAGCAGTTTCGAACAGGGTGACACTGAAGCTTTCTTT. Translating gives CASSFEQGDTEAFF.

This clonotype has just a few counts. This chain connects TRBV28 to TRBJ1-2; D remains ambiguous. The V and J ends lost 6 bases and 4 bases respectively, with 12 bases between them. Germline CDR1 is MDHEN and CDR2 is SYDVKM. The CDR3 has 13 amino acids. The CDR3 loop reads CASSLRWGYGYTF. CDR3 DNA: TGTGCCAGCAGCCTACGTTGGGGCTATGGCTACACCTTC.

This clonotype has only a few counts. The chain carries TRBV20-1 and TRBJ2-7, with TRBD2 matching over 10 bases. This CDR3 is 14 amino acids long. V dropped 5 bases and J dropped 6; count of bases not matched to a gene: 10. Germline loops: CDR1 DFQATT, CDR2 SNEGSKA (reference sequence). For the CDR3, the DNA is TGCAGTGCTCATACTAGCGGGAAGGCAGGCGAGCAGTACTTC. Amino acids: CSAHTSGKAGEQYF.

The genes are TRBV20-1 and TRBJ1-1; no reliable D call. This CDR3 has 12 residues. V was trimmed by 2 bases and J by 0 bases, leaving 4 bases between them. Germline V gene data show CDR1 as DFQATT and CDR2 as SNEGSKA (reference sequence). CDR3 sequence reads: CSARWLNTEAFF. The CDR3 DNA follows: TGCAGTGCTAGATGGTTGAACACTGAAGCTTTCTTT.

The V and J genes are TRBV24-1 and TRBJ1-1; D is perhaps TRBD1 (6 bases). V shed 3 bases and J shed 6 bases, with 10 bases lying between them. CDR3 length: 13 amino acids. Germline values: CDR1 KGHDR, CDR2 SFDVKD. The CDR3: CATSDTRTAEAFF. The CDR3 DNA reads as TGTGCCACCAGTGATACTAGGACAGCTGAAGCTTTCTTT.

The V and J genes are TRBV28 and TRBJ2-1; 11 nucleotides match TRBD2. Unmatched junction bases numbered 4, after V lost 3 bases and J lost 6 bases. The germline CDR1 and CDR2 sequences are MDHEN and SYDVKM. This CDR3 contains 15 residues. CDR3 coding DNA: TGTGCCAGCAGTTTTTTAGCGGGAGGGGTCAATGAGCAGTTCTTC. Encoded protein: CASSFLAGGVNEQFF.

This clonotype has a handful of counts. The V gene is TRBV6-1, the J gene TRBJ1-6, with 7 bases identical to TRBD1. Germline assignment: CDR1 MNHNS and CDR2 SASEGT. CDR3 length equals 15 residues. V lost 6 bases and J lost 2; bases outside the gene matches: 4. In nucleotides, the CDR3 is TGTGCCAGCAGGTTTACAGGGGCCTATAATTCACCCCTCCACTTT. Its protein product is CASRFTGAYNSPLHF.

The chain joins TRBV12-3 or TRBV12-4 to TRBJ2-6, with D perhaps TRBD1 or TRBD2 (5 bases each). The V gene lost 6 bases and the J gene lost 3 bases, with 15 bases spanning the gap. The CDR3 sequence is 16 residues long. The CDR3 is CASRGPLRVGANVLTF. Written as DNA, the CDR3 is TGTGCCAGCAGGGGACCTCTTAGGGTTGGGGCCAACGTCCTGACTTTC.

This clonotype was recorded a few times. The J gene is TRBJ1-6, the V gene TRBV7-2; TRBD1 agrees at 7 bases. This CDR3 contains 15 residues. Unmatched junction bases numbered 5, after V lost 2 bases and J lost 7 bases. In germline, CDR1 is SGHTA, CDR2 FQGNSA. CDR3 bases: TGTGCCAGCAGCTTACGACAGGGAGGAAATTCACCCCTCCACTTT. Translated, it gives CASSLRQGGNSPLHF.

The chain couples TRBV6-4 to TRBJ1-2, with 7 bases fitting TRBD1. There are 15 residues in the CDR3. Germline V gene lookup returns CDR1 MRHNA and CDR2 SNTAGT. V lost 2 bases to trimming and J lost 7 bases; unmatched junction nucleotides: 10. Here the CDR3 DNA reads TGTGCCAGCAGTGACGGGCCGCGAGGGGGCCGTGGCTACACCTTC. It is translated as CASSDGPRGGRGYTF.

The chain is built from TRBV20-1 and TRBJ2-3; the D is unclear. V lost 6 bases and J lost 0, with 13 bases in between. The CDR3 is 14 residues long. The germline gives CDR1 DFQATT, CDR2 SNEGSKA (reference sequence). The CDR3 sequence is CSAASSASTDTQYF. In nucleotides, the CDR3 is TGCAGTGCCGCCTCATCCGCTAGCACAGATACGCAGTATTTT.